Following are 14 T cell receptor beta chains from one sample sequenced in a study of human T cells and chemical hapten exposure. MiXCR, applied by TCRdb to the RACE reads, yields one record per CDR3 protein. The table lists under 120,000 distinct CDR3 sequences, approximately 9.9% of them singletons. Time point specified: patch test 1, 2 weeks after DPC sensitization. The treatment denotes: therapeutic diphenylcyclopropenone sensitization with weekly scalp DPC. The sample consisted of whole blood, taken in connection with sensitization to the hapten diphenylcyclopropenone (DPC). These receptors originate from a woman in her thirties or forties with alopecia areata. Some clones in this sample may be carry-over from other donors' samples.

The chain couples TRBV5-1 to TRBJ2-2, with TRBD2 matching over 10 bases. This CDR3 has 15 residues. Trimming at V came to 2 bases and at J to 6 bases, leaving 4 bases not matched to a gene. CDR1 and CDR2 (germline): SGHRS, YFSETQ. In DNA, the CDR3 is TGCGCCAGCAGCTTCCTAGCGGGAGCCCCCGGGGAGCTGTTTTTT. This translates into CASSFLAGAPGELFF.

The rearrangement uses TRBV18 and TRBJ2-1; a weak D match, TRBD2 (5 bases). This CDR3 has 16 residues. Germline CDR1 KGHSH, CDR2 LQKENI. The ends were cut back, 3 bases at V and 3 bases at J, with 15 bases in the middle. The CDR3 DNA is TGTGCCAGCTCACCCAAGGGCCAGCGGTACTACAATGAGCAGTTCTTC. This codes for CASSPKGQRYYNEQFF.

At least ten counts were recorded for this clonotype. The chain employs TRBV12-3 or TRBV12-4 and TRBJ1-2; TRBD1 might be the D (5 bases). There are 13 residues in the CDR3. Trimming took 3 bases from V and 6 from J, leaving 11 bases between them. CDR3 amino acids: CASSFSGVDGYTF. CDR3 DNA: TGTGCCAGCAGTTTTTCGGGGGTGGATGGCTACACCTTC.

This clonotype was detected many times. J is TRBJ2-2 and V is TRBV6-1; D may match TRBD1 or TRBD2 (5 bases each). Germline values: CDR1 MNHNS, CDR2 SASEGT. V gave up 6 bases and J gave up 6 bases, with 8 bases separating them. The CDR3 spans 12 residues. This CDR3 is CASRGVAGELFF. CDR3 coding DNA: TGTGCCAGCAGGGGGGTTGCCGGGGAGCTGTTTTTT.

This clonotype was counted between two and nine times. The CDR3 DNA reads TGTGCCAGCAGCTTGGATCCTAGCGGTTCCTACGAGCAGTACTTC. It codes for CASSLDPSGSYEQYF. The rearrangement joins TRBV5-4 to TRBJ2-7; 7 bases are shared with TRBD2. CDR1 is SGHNT, CDR2 YYREEE, per germline (reference sequence). This CDR3 has 15 residues. The V segment lost 0 bases and the J segment 1 base; nucleotides outside the gene matches: 4.

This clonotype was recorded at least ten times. Here the CDR3 DNA reads TGCAGTGCCGCGGGATTCTCAGTGGGGGAGCTGTTTTTT. Amino acids: CSAAGFSVGELFF. The chain uses TRBV20-1 and TRBJ2-2, with D maybe TRBD2 (6 bases). Germline loops: CDR1 DFQATT, CDR2 SNEGSKA (reference sequence). Trimming left V 6 bases short and J 8 bases short, with 16 bases between. This CDR3 is 13 amino acids long.

The CDR3 region has the DNA TGTGCCAGCAGCCCCCTTGACTCGGGACTAAGGGTGGATGAGCAGTTCTTC. Residues: CASSPLDSGLRVDEQFF. The V call is TRBV9, the J call TRBJ2-1; 7 bases are shared with TRBD2. Germline loops: CDR1 SGDLS, CDR2 YYNGEE. Trimming cost V 4 bases and J 8 bases; bases outside gene matches: 18. This CDR3 is built from 17 residues.

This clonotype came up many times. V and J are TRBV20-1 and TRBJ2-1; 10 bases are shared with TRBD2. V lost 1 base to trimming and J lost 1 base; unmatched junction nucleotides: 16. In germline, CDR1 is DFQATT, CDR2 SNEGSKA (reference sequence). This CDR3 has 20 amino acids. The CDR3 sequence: CSARVALRASGSSSYNEQFF. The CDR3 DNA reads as TGCAGTGCTAGAGTGGCCTTGCGGGCTAGCGGGAGTTCATCCTACAATGAGCAGTTCTTC.

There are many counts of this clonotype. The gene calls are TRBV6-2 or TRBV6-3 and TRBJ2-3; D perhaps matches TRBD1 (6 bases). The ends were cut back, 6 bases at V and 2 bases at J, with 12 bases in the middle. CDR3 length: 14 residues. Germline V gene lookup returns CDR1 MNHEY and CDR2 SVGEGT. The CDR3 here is CASSRGQTTDTQYF. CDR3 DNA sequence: TGTGCCAGCAGCCGCGGACAGACCACAGATACGCAGTATTTT.

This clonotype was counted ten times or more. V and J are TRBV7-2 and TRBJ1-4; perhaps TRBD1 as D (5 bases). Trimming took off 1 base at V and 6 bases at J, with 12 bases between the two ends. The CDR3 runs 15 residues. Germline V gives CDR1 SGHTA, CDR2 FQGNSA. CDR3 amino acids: CASSLVGTGDEKLFF. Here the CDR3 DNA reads TGTGCCAGCAGCTTAGTAGGGACGGGGGATGAAAAACTGTTTTTT.

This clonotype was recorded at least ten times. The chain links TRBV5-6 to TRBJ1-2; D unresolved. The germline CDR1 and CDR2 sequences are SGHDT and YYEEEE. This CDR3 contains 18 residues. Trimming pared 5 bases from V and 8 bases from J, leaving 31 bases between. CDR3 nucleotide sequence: TGTGCCAGCAGTTTGAGGGCCCGACAAGTGATTGGACCGGACGGCTACACCTTC. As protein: CASSLRARQVIGPDGYTF.

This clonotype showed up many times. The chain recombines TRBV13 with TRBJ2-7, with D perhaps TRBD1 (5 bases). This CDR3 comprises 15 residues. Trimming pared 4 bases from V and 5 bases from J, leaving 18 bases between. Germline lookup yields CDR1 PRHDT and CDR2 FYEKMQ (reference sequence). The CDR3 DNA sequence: TGTGCCAGCAGCTCACTCCGGCAGGGTGTGCACGAGCAGTACTTC. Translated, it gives CASSSLRQGVHEQYF.

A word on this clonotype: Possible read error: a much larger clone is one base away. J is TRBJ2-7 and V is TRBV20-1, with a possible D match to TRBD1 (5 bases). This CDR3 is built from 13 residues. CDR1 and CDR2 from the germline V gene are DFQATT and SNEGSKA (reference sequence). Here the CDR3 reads CSVPGDSSHEQYF. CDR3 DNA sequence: TGCAGTGTCCCCGGTGACAGCTCCCACGAGCAGTACTTC.

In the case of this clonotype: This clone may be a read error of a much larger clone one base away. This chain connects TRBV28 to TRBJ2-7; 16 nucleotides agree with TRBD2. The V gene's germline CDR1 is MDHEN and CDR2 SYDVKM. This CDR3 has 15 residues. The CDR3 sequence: CAIEGLAGGKYERYF. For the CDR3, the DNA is TGTGCCATAGAGGGACTAGCGGGAGGGAAGTACGAGCGGTACTTC. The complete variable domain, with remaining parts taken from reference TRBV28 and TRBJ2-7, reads DVKVTQSSRYLVKRTGEKVFLECVQDMDHENMFWYRQDPGLGLRLIYFSYDVKMKEKGDIPEGYSVSREKKERFSLILESASTNQTSMYLCAIEGLAGGKYERYFGPGTRLTVT.